A single T cell receptor (beta chain) is shown here with its context. Authors' processing steps: Cell counts per sample came from amplifying reference gene primers. Method: immunoSEQ multiplex PCR; TCRdb's copy keeps in-frame clones and lacks some. V and J calls and clone size come straight from that table; D and trimming were deduced from the DNA. The repertoire has under 95,000 clones, about four fifths of them found once; the top ten carry more than 2%. These data originate in a study of blood T cell repertoires in COVID-19. The overall study: COVID-19 samples from acute and convalescent phases originated in the United States, Italy and Spain. Sources were T cells, B-cell-depleted T cells, or PBMCs; the material itself was cDNA or gDNA.

V lost 6 bases, J lost 3 bases, and 15 bases lay in between. CDR1 is SNHLY and CDR2 is FYNNEI in the germline V gene. The CDR3 consists of 15 residues. The receptor comes from an older woman with acute or convalescent COVID-19. The J gene is TRBJ1-5, the V gene TRBV2; D is perhaps TRBD1 (6 bases). The sequenced sample was peripheral blood. In DNA, the CDR3 is TGTGCCAGCAGGGCCCAAGGGGGAAACAATCAGCCCCAGCATTTT. This encodes CASRAQGGNNQPQHF.